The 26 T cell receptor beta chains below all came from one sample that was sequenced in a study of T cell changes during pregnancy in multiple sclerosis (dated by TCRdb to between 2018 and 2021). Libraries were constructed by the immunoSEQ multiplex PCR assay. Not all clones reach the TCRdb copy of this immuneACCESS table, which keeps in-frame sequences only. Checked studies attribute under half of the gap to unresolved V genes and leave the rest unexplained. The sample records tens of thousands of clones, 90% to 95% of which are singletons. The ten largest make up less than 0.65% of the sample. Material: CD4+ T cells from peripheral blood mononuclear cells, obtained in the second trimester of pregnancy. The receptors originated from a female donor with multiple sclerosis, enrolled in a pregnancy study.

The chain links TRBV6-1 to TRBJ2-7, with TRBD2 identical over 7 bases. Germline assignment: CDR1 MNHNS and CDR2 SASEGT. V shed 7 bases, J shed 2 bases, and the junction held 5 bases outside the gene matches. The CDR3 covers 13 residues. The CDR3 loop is CASKRDAPYEQYF. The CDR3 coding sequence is TGTGCCAGCAAGCGGGACGCCCCCTACGAGCAGTACTTC.

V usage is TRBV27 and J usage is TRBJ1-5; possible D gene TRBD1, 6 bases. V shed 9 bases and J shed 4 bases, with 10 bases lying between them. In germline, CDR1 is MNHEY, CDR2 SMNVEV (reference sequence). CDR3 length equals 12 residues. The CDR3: CASRQENQPQHF. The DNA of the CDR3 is TGTGCCAGTAGACAGGAGAATCAGCCCCAGCATTTT.

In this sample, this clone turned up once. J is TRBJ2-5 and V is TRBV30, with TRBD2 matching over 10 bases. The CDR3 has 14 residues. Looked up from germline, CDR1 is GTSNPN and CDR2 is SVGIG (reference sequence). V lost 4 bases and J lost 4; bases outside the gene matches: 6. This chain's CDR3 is CAWNLAGGRETQYF. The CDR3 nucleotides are TGTGCCTGGAATTTAGCGGGGGGCCGAGAGACCCAGTACTTC.

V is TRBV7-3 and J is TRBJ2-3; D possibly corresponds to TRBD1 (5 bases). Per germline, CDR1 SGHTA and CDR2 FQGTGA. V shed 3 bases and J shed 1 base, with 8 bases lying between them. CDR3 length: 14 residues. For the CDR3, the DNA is TGTGCCAGCAGCTTGGGGCTGGGCACAGATACGCAGTATTTT. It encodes CASSLGLGTDTQYF.

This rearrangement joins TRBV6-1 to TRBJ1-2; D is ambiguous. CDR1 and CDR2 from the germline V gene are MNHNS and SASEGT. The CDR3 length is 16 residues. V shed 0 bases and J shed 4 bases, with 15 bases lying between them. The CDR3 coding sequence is TGTGCCAGCAGTGAAGCGCTTCGTCGGGGAACCTATGGCTACACCTTC. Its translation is CASSEALRRGTYGYTF.

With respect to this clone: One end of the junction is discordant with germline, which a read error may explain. CDR3 amino acids: CASSPTGEYNQLQHF. CDR3 DNA sequence: TGTGCCAGCTCACCGACAGGGGAGTACAATCAGCTCCAGCATTTT. This sequence joins TRBV18 and TRBJ1-5; 8 bases are a match to TRBD1. Germline CDR1 and CDR2: KGHSH and LQKENI. The CDR3 runs to 15 residues.

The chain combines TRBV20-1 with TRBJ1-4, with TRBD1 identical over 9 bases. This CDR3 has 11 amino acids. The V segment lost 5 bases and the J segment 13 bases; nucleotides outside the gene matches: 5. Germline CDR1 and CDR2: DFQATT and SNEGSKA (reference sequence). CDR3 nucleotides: TGCAGTGCTTTACGGGACAGGGTACTGTTTTTT. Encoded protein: CSALRDRVLFF.

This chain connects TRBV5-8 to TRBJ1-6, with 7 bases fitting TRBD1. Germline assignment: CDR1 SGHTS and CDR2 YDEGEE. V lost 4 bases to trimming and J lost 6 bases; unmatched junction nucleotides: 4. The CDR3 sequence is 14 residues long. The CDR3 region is CASSLDRSNSPLHF. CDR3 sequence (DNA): TGTGCCAGCAGCCTGGACAGGAGTAATTCACCCCTCCACTTT.

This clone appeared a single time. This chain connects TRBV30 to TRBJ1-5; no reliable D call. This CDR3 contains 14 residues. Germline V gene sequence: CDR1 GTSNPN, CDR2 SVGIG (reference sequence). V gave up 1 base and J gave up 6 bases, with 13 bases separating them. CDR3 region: CAWSARSRSQPQHF. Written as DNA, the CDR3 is TGTGCCTGGAGTGCCCGGTCACGAAGTCAGCCCCAGCATTTT.

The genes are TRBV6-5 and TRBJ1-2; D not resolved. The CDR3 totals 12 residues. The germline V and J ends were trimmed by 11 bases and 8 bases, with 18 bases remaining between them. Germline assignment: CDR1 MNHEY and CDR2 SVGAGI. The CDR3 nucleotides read TGTGCCGCCCAAGATTCAGTGCTCGGCTACACCTTC. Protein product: CAAQDSVLGYTF.

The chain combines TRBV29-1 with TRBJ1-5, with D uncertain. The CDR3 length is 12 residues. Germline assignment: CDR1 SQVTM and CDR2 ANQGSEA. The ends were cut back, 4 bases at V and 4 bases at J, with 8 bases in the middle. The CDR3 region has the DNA TGCAGCGTTGCGAACAGAAATCAGCCCCAGCATTTT. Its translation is CSVANRNQPQHF.

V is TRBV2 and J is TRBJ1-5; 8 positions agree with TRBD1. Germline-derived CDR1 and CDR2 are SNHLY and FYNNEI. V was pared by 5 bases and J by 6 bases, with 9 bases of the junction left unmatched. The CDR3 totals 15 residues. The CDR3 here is CASSYSDRAVQPQHF. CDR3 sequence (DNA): TGTGCCAGCAGTTACTCGGACAGGGCGGTTCAGCCCCAGCATTTT.

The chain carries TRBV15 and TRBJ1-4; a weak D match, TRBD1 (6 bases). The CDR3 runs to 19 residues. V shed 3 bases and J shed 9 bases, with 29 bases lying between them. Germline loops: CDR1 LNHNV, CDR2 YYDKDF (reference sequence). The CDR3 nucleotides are TGTGCCACCAGCAGTCCCGGGACCGGTCGGAGAGGGGGTTGGAAAAAACTGTTTTTT. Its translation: CATSSPGTGRRGGWKKLFF.

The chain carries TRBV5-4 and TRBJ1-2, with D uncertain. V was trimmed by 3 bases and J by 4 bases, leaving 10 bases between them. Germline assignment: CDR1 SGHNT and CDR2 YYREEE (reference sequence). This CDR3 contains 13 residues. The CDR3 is CASSSTVSYGYTF. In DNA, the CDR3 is TGTGCCAGCAGCTCTACAGTGTCCTATGGCTACACCTTC.

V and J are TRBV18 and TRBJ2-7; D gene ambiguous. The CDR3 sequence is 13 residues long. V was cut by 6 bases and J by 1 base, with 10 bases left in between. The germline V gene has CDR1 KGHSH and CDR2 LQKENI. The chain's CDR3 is CASSLTISYEQYF. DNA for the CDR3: TGTGCCAGCTCCCTCACAATTTCCTACGAGCAGTACTTC.

This chain's CDR3 is CASSGNGAGGYTF. CDR3 bases: TGTGCCAGCAGTGGGAACGGGGCGGGAGGCTACACCTTC. J is TRBJ1-2 and V is TRBV2; a weak D match, TRBD1 (5 bases). The germline V gene has CDR1 SNHLY and CDR2 FYNNEI. The CDR3 is 13 amino acids. The V and J ends lost 4 bases and 8 bases respectively, with 14 bases between them. The complete variable domain, with remaining parts taken from reference TRBV2 and TRBJ1-2, reads EPEVTQTPSHQVTQMGQEVILRCVPISNHLYFYWYRQILGQKVEFLVSFYNNEISEKSEIFDDQFSVERPDGSNFTLKIRSTKLEDSAMYFCASSGNGAGGYTFGSGTRLTVV.

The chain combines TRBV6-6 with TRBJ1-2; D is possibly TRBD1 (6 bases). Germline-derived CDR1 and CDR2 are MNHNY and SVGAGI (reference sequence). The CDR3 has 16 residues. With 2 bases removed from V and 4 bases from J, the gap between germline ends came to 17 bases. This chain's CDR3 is CASSYVQGSIGYGYTF. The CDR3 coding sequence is TGTGCCAGCAGTTACGTACAGGGTTCCATCGGCTATGGCTACACCTTC.

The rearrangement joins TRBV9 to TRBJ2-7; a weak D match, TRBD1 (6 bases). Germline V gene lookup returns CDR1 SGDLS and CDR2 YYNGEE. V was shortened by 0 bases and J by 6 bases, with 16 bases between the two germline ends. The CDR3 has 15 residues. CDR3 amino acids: CASSVDGRGLSEQYF. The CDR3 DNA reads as TGTGCCAGCAGCGTAGACGGCAGGGGTCTAAGCGAGCAGTACTTC.

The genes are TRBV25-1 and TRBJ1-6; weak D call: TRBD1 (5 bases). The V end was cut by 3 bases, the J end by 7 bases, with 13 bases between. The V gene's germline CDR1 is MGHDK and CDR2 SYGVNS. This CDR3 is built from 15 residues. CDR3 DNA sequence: TGTGCCAGCAGTGATTGGAAGGGGCTGAATTCACCCCTCCACTTT. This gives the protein CASSDWKGLNSPLHF.

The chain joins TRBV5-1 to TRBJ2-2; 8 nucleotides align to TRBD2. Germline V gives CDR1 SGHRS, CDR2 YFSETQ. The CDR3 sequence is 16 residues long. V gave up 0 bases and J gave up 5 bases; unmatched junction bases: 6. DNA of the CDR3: TGCGCCAGCAGCTTGGGGGGGACTAGATCGACCGGGGAGCTGTTTTTT. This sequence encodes CASSLGGTRSTGELFF.

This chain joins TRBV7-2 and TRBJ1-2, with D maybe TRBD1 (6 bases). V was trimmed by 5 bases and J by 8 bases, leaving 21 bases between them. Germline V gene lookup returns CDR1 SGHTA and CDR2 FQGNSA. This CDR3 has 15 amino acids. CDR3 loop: CASSAAPNRARGYTF. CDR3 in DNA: TGTGCCAGCAGCGCCGCCCCTAACAGGGCACGGGGCTACACCTTC.

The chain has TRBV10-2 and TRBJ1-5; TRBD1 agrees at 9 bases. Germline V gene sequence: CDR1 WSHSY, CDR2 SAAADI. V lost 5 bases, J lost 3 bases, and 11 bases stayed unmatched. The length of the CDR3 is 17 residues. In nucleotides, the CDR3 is TGCGCCAGCAGTCAAGCCCCACAGGGGGCCCCCAATCAGCCCCAGCATTTT. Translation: CASSQAPQGAPNQPQHF.

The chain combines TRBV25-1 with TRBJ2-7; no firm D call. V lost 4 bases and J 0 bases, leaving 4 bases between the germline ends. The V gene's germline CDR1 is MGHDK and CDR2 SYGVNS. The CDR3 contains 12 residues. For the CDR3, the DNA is TGTGCCAGCAGTGGTAACTCCTACGAGCAGTACTTC. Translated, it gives CASSGNSYEQYF.

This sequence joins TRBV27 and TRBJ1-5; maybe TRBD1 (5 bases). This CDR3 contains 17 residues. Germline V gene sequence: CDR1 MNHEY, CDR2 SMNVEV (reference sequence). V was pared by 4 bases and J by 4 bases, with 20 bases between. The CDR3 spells CASSSRRGTNSNQPQHF. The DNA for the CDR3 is TGTGCCAGCAGTTCCCGCCGGGGGACCAATTCAAATCAGCCCCAGCATTTT.

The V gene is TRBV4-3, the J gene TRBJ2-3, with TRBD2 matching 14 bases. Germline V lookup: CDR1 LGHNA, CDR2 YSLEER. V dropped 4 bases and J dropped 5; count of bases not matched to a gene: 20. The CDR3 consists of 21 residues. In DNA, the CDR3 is TGCGCCAGCAGCCTGAACGCCGGGACTAGCGGGGGCGCCCCCTTGGGAGATACGCAGTATTTT. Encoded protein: CASSLNAGTSGGAPLGDTQYF.

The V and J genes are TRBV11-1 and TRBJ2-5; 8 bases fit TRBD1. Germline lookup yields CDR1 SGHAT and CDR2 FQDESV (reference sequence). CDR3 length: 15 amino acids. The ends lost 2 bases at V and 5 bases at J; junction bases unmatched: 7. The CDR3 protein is CASSLRAGGWETQYF. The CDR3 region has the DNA TGTGCCAGCAGCTTAAGGGCAGGGGGCTGGGAGACCCAGTACTTC.